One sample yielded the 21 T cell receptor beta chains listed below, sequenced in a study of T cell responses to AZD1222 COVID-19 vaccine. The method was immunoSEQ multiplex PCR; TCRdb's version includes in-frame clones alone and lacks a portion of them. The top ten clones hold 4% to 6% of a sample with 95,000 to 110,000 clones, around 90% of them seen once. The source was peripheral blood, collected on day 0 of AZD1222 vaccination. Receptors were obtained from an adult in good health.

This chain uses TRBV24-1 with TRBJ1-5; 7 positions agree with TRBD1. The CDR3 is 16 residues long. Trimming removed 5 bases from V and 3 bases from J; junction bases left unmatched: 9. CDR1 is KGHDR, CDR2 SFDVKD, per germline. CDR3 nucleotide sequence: TGTGCCACCAGTGCCCCCGGGACAGCTTTCAATCAGCCCCAGCATTTT. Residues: CATSAPGTAFNQPQHF.

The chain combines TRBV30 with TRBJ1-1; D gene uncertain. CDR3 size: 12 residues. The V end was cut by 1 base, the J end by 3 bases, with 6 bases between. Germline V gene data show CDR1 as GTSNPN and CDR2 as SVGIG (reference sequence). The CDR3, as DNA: TGTGCCTGGAGTGCCCTCTACACTGAAGCTTTCTTT. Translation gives CAWSALYTEAFF.

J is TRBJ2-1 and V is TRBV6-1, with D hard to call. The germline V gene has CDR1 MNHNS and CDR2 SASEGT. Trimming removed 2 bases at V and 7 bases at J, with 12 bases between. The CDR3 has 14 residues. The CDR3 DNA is TGTGCCAGCAGTGAACTAGGCCGATTGAATGAGCAGTTCTTC. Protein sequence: CASSELGRLNEQFF.

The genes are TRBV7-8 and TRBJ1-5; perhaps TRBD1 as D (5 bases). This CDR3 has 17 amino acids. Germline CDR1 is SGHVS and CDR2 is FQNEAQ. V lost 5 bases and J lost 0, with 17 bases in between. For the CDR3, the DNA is TGTGCCAGCAGCCCCCGGGTGGGAGGGGATAGCAATCAGCCCCAGCATTTT. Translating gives CASSPRVGGDSNQPQHF.

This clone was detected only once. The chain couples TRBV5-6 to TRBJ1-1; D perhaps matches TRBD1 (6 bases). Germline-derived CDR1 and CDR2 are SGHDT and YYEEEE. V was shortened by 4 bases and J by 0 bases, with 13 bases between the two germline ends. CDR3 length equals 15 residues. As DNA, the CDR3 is TGTGCCAGCAGCGTGGGGGGCGGGGTGAACACTGAAGCTTTCTTT. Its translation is CASSVGGGVNTEAFF.

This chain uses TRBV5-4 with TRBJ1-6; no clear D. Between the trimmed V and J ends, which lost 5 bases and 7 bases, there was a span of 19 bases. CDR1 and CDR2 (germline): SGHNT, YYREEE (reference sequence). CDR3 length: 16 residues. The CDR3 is CASSPGSGAPNSPLHF. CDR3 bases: TGTGCCAGCAGTCCCGGGAGCGGCGCCCCCAATTCACCCCTCCACTTT.

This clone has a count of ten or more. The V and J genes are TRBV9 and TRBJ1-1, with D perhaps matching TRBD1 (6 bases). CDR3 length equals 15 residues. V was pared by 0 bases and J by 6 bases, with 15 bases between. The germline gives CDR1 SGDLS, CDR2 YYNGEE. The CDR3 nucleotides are TGTGCCAGCAGCGTAGGAGGGGGGGTGGCCCCTGAAGCTTTCTTT. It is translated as CASSVGGGVAPEAFF.

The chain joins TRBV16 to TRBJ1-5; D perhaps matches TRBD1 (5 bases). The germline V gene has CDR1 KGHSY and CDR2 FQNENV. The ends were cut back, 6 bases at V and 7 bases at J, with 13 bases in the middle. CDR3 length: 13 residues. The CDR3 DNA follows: TGTGCCAGCAGTCCTGGGGCACGGCAGCCCCAGCATTTT. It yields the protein CASSPGARQPQHF. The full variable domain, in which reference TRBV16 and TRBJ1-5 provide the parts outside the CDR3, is GEEVAQTPKHLVRGEGQKAKLYCAPIKGHSYVFWYQQVLKNEFKFLISFQNENVFDETGMPKERFSAKCLPNSPCSLEIQATKLEDSAVYFCASSPGARQPQHFGDGTRLSIL.

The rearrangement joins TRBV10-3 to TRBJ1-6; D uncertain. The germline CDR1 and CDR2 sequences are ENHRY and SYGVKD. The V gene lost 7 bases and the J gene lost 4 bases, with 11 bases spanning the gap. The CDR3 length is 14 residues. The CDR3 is CAIKKETYNSPLHF. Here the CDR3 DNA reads TGTGCCATCAAGAAAGAGACGTATAATTCACCCCTCCACTTT.

In DNA form, the CDR3 reads TGCGCCAGCAGCCAGAAAACAGGGGGGGACTACAATGAGCAGTTCTTC. Protein sequence: CASSQKTGGDYNEQFF. The chain uses TRBV4-3 and TRBJ2-1; D possibly corresponds to TRBD1 (8 bases). Germline CDR1 reads LGHNA; CDR2 reads YSLEER. V was pared by 3 bases and J by 3 bases, with 15 bases between. CDR3 length: 16 amino acids.

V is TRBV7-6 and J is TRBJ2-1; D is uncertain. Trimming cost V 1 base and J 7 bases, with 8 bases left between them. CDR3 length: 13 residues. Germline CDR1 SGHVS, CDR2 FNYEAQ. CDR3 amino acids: CASSLGLKNEQFF. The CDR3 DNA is TGTGCCAGCAGCTTAGGGCTGAAGAATGAGCAGTTCTTC.

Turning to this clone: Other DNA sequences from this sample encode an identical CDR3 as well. The CDR3 protein is CASSYSAGQETQYF. The CDR3 bases are TGTGCCAGCAGTTACTCCGCAGGCCAAGAGACCCAGTACTTC. The V and J genes are TRBV6-5 and TRBJ2-5; no clear D gene. V was shortened by 0 bases and J by 1 base, with 6 bases between the two germline ends. The CDR3 runs 14 residues. CDR1 is MNHEY and CDR2 is SVGAGI in the germline V gene.

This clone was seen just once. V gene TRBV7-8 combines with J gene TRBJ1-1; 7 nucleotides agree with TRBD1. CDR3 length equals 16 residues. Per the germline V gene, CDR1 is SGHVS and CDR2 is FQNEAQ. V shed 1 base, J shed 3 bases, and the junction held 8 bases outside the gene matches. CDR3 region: CASSLVAGGLDTEAFF. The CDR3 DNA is TGTGCCAGCAGCTTAGTCGCAGGGGGGCTCGACACTGAAGCTTTCTTT.

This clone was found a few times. In DNA, the CDR3 is TGTGCCATCAGTGGCCCCGGGAGTAATGGCGAGCAGTACTTC. Its translation: CAISGPGSNGEQYF. This rearrangement joins TRBV10-3 to TRBJ2-7, with D tentatively TRBD2 (6 bases). Germline CDR1 ENHRY, CDR2 SYGVKD. The V gene lost 4 bases and the J gene lost 6 bases, with 16 bases spanning the gap. CDR3 size: 14 residues.

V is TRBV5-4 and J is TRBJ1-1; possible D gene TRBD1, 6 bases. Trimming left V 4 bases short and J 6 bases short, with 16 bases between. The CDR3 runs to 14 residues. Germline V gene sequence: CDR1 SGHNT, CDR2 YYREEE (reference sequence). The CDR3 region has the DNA TGTGCCAGCAGCAGAGTCTTACAGGGTGCTGAAGCTTTCTTT. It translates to CASSRVLQGAEAFF.

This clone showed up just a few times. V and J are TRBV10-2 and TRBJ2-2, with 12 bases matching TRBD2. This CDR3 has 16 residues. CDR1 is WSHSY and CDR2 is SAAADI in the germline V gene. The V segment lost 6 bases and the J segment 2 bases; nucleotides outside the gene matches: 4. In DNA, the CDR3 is TGCGCCAGCAGAGGACTAGCGGGGTTTAACACCGGGGAGCTGTTTTTT. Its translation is CASRGLAGFNTGELFF.

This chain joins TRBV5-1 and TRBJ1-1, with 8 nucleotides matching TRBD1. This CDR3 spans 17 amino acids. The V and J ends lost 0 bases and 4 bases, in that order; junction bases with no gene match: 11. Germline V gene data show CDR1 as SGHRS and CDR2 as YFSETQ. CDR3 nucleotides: TGCGCCAGCAGCTTGGGCGGACAGGGCACGGGGGGCACTGAAGCTTTCTTT. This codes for CASSLGGQGTGGTEAFF.

The CDR3 bases are TGTGCCAGCAGCTTAGAGACAGCGTTTAATGAAAAACTGTTTTTT. Translating gives CASSLETAFNEKLFF. The chain recombines TRBV7-6 with TRBJ1-4; perhaps TRBD1 as D (5 bases). The ends were cut back, 1 base at V and 4 bases at J, with 10 bases in the middle. From germline, CDR1 is SGHVS and CDR2 FNYEAQ. The CDR3 length is 15 residues.

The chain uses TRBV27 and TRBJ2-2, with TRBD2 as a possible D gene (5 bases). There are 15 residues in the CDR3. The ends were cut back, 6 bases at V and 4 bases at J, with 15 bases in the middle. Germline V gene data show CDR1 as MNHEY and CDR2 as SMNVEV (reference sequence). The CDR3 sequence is CASSVTGSITGELFF. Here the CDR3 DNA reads TGTGCCAGCAGCGTAACGGGATCTATCACCGGGGAGCTGTTTTTT.

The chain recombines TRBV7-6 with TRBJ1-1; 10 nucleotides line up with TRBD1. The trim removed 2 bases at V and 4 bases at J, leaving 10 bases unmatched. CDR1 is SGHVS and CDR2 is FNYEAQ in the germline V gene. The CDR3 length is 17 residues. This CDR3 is CASSLSATGTGATEAFF. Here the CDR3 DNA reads TGTGCCAGCAGCTTAAGCGCAACCGGGACAGGGGCCACTGAAGCTTTCTTT.

The CDR3 spells CASSLLGGRAGELFF. The CDR3 DNA is TGTGCCAGCAGTTTATTGGGGGGCCGGGCCGGGGAGCTGTTTTTT. This chain joins TRBV28 and TRBJ2-2; either TRBD1 or TRBD2 may fit D (6 bases each). This CDR3 is built from 15 residues. Between the trimmed V and J ends, which lost 1 base and 6 bases, there was a span of 12 bases. CDR1 and CDR2 (germline): MDHEN, SYDVKM.